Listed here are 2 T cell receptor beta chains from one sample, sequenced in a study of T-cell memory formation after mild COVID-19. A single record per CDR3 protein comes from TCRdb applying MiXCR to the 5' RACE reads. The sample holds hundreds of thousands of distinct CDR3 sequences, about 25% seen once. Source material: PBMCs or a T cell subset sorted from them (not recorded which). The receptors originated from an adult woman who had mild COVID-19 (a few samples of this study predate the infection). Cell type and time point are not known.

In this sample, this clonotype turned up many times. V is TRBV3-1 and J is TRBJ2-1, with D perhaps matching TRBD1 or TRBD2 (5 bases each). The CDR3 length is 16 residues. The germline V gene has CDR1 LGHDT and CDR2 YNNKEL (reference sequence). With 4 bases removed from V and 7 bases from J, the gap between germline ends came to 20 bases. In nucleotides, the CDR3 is TGTGCCAGCAGCCCGTCGACTCGTTCGTGGGGGAATGAGCAGTTCTTC. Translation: CASSPSTRSWGNEQFF.

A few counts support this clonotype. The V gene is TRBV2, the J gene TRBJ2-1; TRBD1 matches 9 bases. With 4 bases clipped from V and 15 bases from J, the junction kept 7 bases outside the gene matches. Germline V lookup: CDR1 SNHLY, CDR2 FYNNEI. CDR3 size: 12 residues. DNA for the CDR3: TGTGCCAGCAGTGCCTCCGGGACAGGGCCGTTCTTC. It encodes CASSASGTGPFF.